This T cell receptor (beta chain) was documented in a study of OX40 agonist ivuxolimab in advanced cancers. Sequenced by immunoSEQ multiplex PCR; TCRdb stores in-frame clones only, minus some. The profile covers 100,000 or so clones, with approximately 91% appearing a single time and 0.6% to 0.75% taken by the ten largest. A single count supports this clone. The sequence came from an adult with an advanced solid tumor such as melanoma, head and neck, liver or kidney cancer. Sample: CD4+ or CD8+ T cells sorted from blood, taken in a trial of the OX40 agonist ivuxolimab.

CDR3 protein: CASSLGTYSNQPQHF. As DNA, the CDR3 is TGTGCCAGCAGCTTAGGGACATATAGCAATCAGCCCCAGCATTTT. J is TRBJ1-5 and V is TRBV5-6; D might be TRBD1 (6 bases). Looked up from germline, CDR1 is SGHDT and CDR2 is YYEEEE. This CDR3 is 15 amino acids long. V gave up 2 bases and J gave up 0 bases, with 9 bases separating them. The full variable domain, in which reference TRBV5-6 and TRBJ1-5 provide the parts outside the CDR3, is DAGVTQSPTHLIKTRGQQVTLRCSPKSGHDTVSWYQQALGQGPQFIFQYYEEEERQRGNFPDRFSGHQFPNYSSELNVNALLLGDSALYLCASSLGTYSNQPQHFGDGTRLSIL.